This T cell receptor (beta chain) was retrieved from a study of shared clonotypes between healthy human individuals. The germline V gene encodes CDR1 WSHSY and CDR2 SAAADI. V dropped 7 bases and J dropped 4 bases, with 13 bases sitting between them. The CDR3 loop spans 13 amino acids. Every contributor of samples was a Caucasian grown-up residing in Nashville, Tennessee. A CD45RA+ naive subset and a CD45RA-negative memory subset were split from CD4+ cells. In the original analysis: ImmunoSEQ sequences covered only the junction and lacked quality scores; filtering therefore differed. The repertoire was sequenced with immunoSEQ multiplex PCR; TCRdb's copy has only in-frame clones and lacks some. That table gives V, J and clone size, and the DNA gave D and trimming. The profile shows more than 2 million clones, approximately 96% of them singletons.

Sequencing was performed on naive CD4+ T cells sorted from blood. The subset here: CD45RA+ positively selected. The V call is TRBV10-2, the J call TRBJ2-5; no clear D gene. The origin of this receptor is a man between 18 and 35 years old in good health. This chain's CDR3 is CASKVQSGETQYF. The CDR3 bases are TGCGCCAGCAAGGTGCAGAGTGGAGAGACCCAGTACTTC.